Listed below are T cell receptor beta chains from one sample, sequenced in a study of blood T cell repertoires in COVID-19. Profiling relied on immunoSEQ multiplex PCR, and the TCRdb table lists in-frame clones only, not all of them. The table shows more than 200,000 clones, with 88% occurring only once. Sequencing was done on a sample of peripheral blood. Every receptor here comes from a woman aged 55-75 years with acute or convalescent COVID-19. Both conserved end residues are part of each CDR3. Each record gives: J gene, D gene, V gene, clone size, CDR3 DNA, CDR3 protein. A D gene is named only where the DNA matches it firmly. For some rows the clone size is stated as once, few or many, or as a class when expanded; others skip it.

TRBJ2-7	.	TRBV29-1	once	TGCAGCGGCCAGACAGGCTCCTACGAGCAGTACTTC	CSGQTGSYEQYF
TRBJ1-5	.	TRBV27	.	TGTGCCAGCGGGGCTGGGAGGGGTCAGCCCCAGCATTTT	CASGAGRGQPQHF
TRBJ1-5	.	TRBV19	few	TGTGCCAGTAGTATGCGGGCCGGTGCGAGTCAGCCCCAGCATTTT	CASSMRAGASQPQHF
TRBJ1-1	.	TRBV21-1	.	TGTGCCAGCAGCAAGGGGAGGGGCGTGAACACTGAAGCTTTCTTT	CASSKGRGVNTEAFF
TRBJ1-5	.	TRBV19	.	TGTGCCAGTAGTATTGGAAGGGGCTGGAGCAATCAGCCCCAGCATTTT	CASSIGRGWSNQPQHF
TRBJ1-2	TRBD1	TRBV10-2	.	TGCGCCAGCAATCCGGGACAGGGTGAAGGCTACACCTTC	CASNPGQGEGYTF
TRBJ1-4	TRBD1	TRBV7-9	.	TGTGCCAGCAGCCTCCGACAGGGGGCGTATGAAAAACTGTTTTTT	CASSLRQGAYEKLFF
TRBJ1-2	.	TRBV5-1	.	TGCGCCAGCAGCGGATCCGGGACACATCATGGCTACACCTTC	CASSGSGTHHGYTF
TRBJ2-3	.	TRBV5-6	.	TGTGCCAGCAGCTTACTAGGCACTAGCACAGATACGCAGTATTTT	CASSLLGTSTDTQYF
TRBJ2-6	TRBD2	TRBV6-5	.	TGTGCCAGCAACCTGGGGGGGACTGGGGCCAACGTCCTGACTTTC	CASNLGGTGANVLTF
TRBJ1-2	.	TRBV4-1	.	TGCGCCAGCAGCTCTGAGACTCCTGGCGCTGGCTACACCTTC	CASSSETPGAGYTF
TRBJ1-2	TRBD1	TRBV27	many	TGTGCCAGCAGTCCCCAGGGACAGGAGCACTATGGCTACACCTTC	CASSPQGQEHYGYTF
TRBJ1-5	.	TRBV30	.	TGTGCCTGGACTCAGGGCGTTAGCAATCAGCCCCAGCATTTT	CAWTQGVSNQPQHF
TRBJ1-2	.	TRBV30	.	TGTGCCTGGAGTCAGGGCTTTAAAGCTAACTATGGCTACACCTTC	CAWSQGFKANYGYTF
TRBJ1-1	TRBD1	TRBV19	.	TGTGCCAGTAGCGACAGGGCGAACACTGAAGCTTTCTTT	CASSDRANTEAFF
TRBJ1-1	.	TRBV11-3	.	TGTGCCAGCAGCCAAGACTCCAACACTGAAGCTTTCTTT	CASSQDSNTEAFF
TRBJ1-3	.	TRBV28	.	TGTGCCAGCAGTGGCTCGGGTTTTGCCACGGGAGACGGAAACACCATATATTTT	CASSGSGFATGDGNTIYF
TRBJ2-7	.	TRBV30	once	TGTGCCTGGAGTGTTGGGGGAGGATACAACGAGCAGTACTTC	CAWSVGGGYNEQYF
TRBJ1-3	TRBD1	TRBV23-1	.	TGCGCCAGCAGTCAATTAGCGGACAGGGTGGGAAACACCATATATTTT	CASSQLADRVGNTIYF
TRBJ2-4	TRBD1	TRBV6-1	.	TGTGCCAGCAGTGATAGGACAGGGGGAATAGCCAAAAACATTCAGTACTTC	CASSDRTGGIAKNIQYF
TRBJ1-2	TRBD1	TRBV28	.	TGTGCCAGCAGCCCTGACAGGGTAAGAGGCTACACCTTC	CASSPDRVRGYTF
TRBJ2-5	TRBD2	TRBV5-1	.	TGCGCCAGCAGCCCGGGACTAGCGGGAGAGACCCAGTACTTC	CASSPGLAGETQYF
TRBJ2-5	TRBD2	TRBV10-2	.	TGCGCCAGCGCACTAGCGGGACGTGGGGAGACCCAGTACTTC	CASALAGRGETQYF
TRBJ1-2	.	TRBV30	.	TGTGCCTGGACCGATAAGCTGCGGTACACCTTC	CAWTDKLRYTF
TRBJ1-1	.	TRBV9	.	TGTGCCAGCAGCGTAGAACAGGGCAACACTGAAGCTTTCTTT	CASSVEQGNTEAFF
TRBJ1-5	TRBD1	TRBV7-9	.	TGTGCCAGCAGCGCCGGACAGGGTGTCGGGGCCCAGCATTTT	CASSAGQGVGAQHF
TRBJ2-1	TRBD2	TRBV2	few	TGTGCCAGCAGTAGACTAGCGGGAGGGCCTCGGTTCTTC	CASSRLAGGPRFF
TRBJ1-5	TRBD1	TRBV6-1	.	TGTGCCAGCAGTGAGTTGACAGGGGGAGTTCAGCCCCAGCATTTT	CASSELTGGVQPQHF
TRBJ2-1	TRBD2	TRBV5-4	.	TGTGCCAGCAGCCGCCAGACTAGCGGGGCTTACAATGAGCAGTTCTTC	CASSRQTSGAYNEQFF
TRBJ2-7	.	TRBV6-2/TRBV6-3	.	TGTGCCAGCAGTTATAATTCCCAGGGGTGGCAGTACTTC	CASSYNSQGWQYF
TRBJ1-5	TRBD1	TRBV7-2	.	TGTGCCAGCAGCCTCCGTAGGGGGCTAACCCAAGGTCAGCCCCAGCATTTT	CASSLRRGLTQGQPQHF
TRBJ2-7	TRBD1	TRBV7-9	.	TGTGCCAGCAGCTTCCCGGGACAGGGTTCCTACGAGCAGTACTTC	CASSFPGQGSYEQYF
TRBJ1-6	.	TRBV19	.	TGTGCCAGTAGTATAGGACATGCCCTTAATTCACCCCTCCACTTT	CASSIGHALNSPLHF
TRBJ2-7	.	TRBV20-1	.	TGCAGTGCCAAACAGGGTCCCCAGCAGTACTTC	CSAKQGPQQYF
TRBJ2-5	TRBD1	TRBV5-1	.	TGCGCCAGCAGCCAGACAGGGGGAGAGACCCAGTACTTC	CASSQTGGETQYF